This is a list of T cell receptor beta chains from one sample in a study of blood T cells in healthy people across ages. TCRdb re-called the 5' RACE reads through MiXCR, storing one row per CDR3 protein. The sample has about 1.7 million distinct CDR3 sequences, roughly 30% seen once; the top ten hold 7.7%. The sequencing sample was made of blood. The receptor source for this set is a woman aged 25 to 39 in good health. Both conserved end residues are part of each CDR3. A D gene is named only where the DNA matches it firmly. Where a row states a size, it is once, few, many or the class of an expanded clone; other rows omit it.

D gene: TRBD1
J gene: TRBJ1-5
V gene: TRBV29-1
clone size: many
CDR3 protein: CSVGLAGGGQPQHF
CDR3 DNA: TGCAGCGTTGGGCTGGCAGGGGGTGGACAGCCCCAGCATTTT

D gene: NA
J gene: TRBJ2-7
V gene: TRBV5-1
clone size: NA
CDR3 protein: CASNTGGGASYEQYF
CDR3 DNA: TGCGCCAGCAACACCGGTGGGGGAGCAAGCTACGAGCAGTACTTC

D gene: NA
J gene: TRBJ1-1
V gene: TRBV19
clone size: NA
CDR3 protein: CASSIPGAGAEAFF
CDR3 DNA: TGTGCCAGTAGTATCCCTGGGGCAGGCGCTGAAGCTTTCTTT

D gene: NA
J gene: TRBJ1-2
V gene: TRBV13
clone size: many
CDR3 protein: CASSGRGYGYTF
CDR3 DNA: TGTGCCAGCAGCGGCCGGGGCTATGGCTACACCTTC

D gene: NA
J gene: TRBJ2-3
V gene: TRBV4-1
clone size: NA
CDR3 protein: CTSSQRGTSTDTQYF
CDR3 DNA: TGCACCAGCAGCCAGCGCGGCACAAGCACAGATACGCAGTATTTT

D gene: NA
J gene: TRBJ2-1
V gene: TRBV19
clone size: NA
CDR3 protein: CASHTGRFNNEQFF
CDR3 DNA: TGTGCCAGTCATACAGGAAGGTTTAACAATGAGCAGTTCTTC

D gene: NA
J gene: TRBJ1-6
V gene: TRBV10-3
clone size: NA
CDR3 protein: CAISESQPGPELLHF
CDR3 DNA: TGTGCCATCAGTGAGTCTCAGCCGGGTCCAGAACTCCTCCACTTT

D gene: NA
J gene: TRBJ2-7
V gene: TRBV5-1
clone size: many
CDR3 protein: CASSWSDEQYF
CDR3 DNA: TGCGCCAGCAGCTGGTCGGACGAGCAGTACTTC

D gene: TRBD2
J gene: TRBJ2-7
V gene: TRBV5-1
clone size: many
CDR3 protein: CASSLESGRSNEQYF
CDR3 DNA: TGCGCCAGCAGCTTGGAAAGCGGGAGGAGTAACGAGCAGTACTTC

D gene: TRBD2
J gene: TRBJ2-4
V gene: TRBV10-3
clone size: few
CDR3 protein: CAIQTSGGGNEQYF
CDR3 DNA: TGTGCCATCCAGACTAGCGGAGGGGGCAATGAGCAGTACTTC

D gene: NA
J gene: TRBJ1-1
V gene: TRBV20-1
clone size: NA
CDR3 protein: CSAALDRGTEAFF
CDR3 DNA: TGCAGTGCTGCGTTGGATAGGGGAACTGAAGCTTTCTTT

D gene: NA
J gene: TRBJ2-3
V gene: TRBV2
clone size: NA
CDR3 protein: CASALLSDTQYF
CDR3 DNA: TGTGCCTCGGCACTACTCTCAGATACGCAGTATTTT

D gene: TRBD1
J gene: TRBJ1-1
V gene: TRBV12-3/TRBV12-4
clone size: NA
CDR3 protein: CASSFEGGGEAFF
CDR3 DNA: TGTGCCAGCAGTTTTGAAGGGGGCGGAGAAGCTTTCTTT

D gene: TRBD1
J gene: TRBJ1-5
V gene: TRBV20-1
clone size: NA
CDR3 protein: CSASRVGQANQPQHF
CDR3 DNA: TGCAGTGCGAGTCGAGTGGGACAGGCCAATCAGCCCCAGCATTTT

D gene: NA
J gene: TRBJ1-3
V gene: TRBV6-6
clone size: NA
CDR3 protein: CASEFRGRGGNTIYF
CDR3 DNA: TGTGCCAGCGAATTCAGGGGAAGAGGTGGAAACACCATATATTTT

D gene: NA
J gene: TRBJ2-7
V gene: TRBV12-3/TRBV12-4
clone size: many
CDR3 protein: CASSSPGGVYVEQYF
CDR3 DNA: TGTGCCAGCAGTTCCCCAGGAGGGGTATATGTCGAGCAGTACTTC

D gene: NA
J gene: TRBJ1-4
V gene: TRBV12-3/TRBV12-4
clone size: NA
CDR3 protein: CATTPGQEGEKLFF
CDR3 DNA: TGTGCCACCACCCCCGGCCAGGAGGGCGAAAAACTGTTTTTT

D gene: NA
J gene: TRBJ2-5
V gene: TRBV12-3/TRBV12-4
clone size: many
CDR3 protein: CASSLSRTQETQYF
CDR3 DNA: TGTGCCAGCAGCCTATCGAGGACTCAAGAGACCCAGTACTTC

D gene: TRBD2
J gene: TRBJ2-3
V gene: TRBV4-3
clone size: many
CDR3 protein: CASSSLGASGRSDTQYF
CDR3 DNA: TGCGCCAGCAGCTCACTTGGGGCAAGCGGGAGGTCAGATACGCAGTATTTT

D gene: TRBD1
J gene: TRBJ1-6
V gene: TRBV9
clone size: few
CDR3 protein: CASSGQGSYSPLHF
CDR3 DNA: TGTGCCAGCAGCGGACAGGGGTCGTACTCACCCCTCCACTTT

D gene: NA
J gene: TRBJ2-5
V gene: TRBV29-1
clone size: NA
CDR3 protein: CSVEGIGQETQYF
CDR3 DNA: TGCAGCGTTGAAGGGATAGGGCAAGAGACCCAGTACTTC

D gene: TRBD2
J gene: TRBJ2-1
V gene: TRBV14
clone size: NA
CDR3 protein: CASSQDRVASGRTSYNEQFF
CDR3 DNA: TGTGCCAGCAGCCAAGACCGGGTGGCTAGCGGGAGGACCTCCTACAATGAGCAGTTCTTC

D gene: NA
J gene: TRBJ2-1
V gene: TRBV10-2
clone size: once
CDR3 protein: CASAFFNERFF
CDR3 DNA: TGCGCCAGCGCCTTCTTTAATGAGCGGTTCTTC

D gene: TRBD2
J gene: TRBJ2-3
V gene: TRBV7-2
clone size: NA
CDR3 protein: CASSSRLAGDTQYF
CDR3 DNA: TGTGCCAGCAGCTCGAGACTAGCGGGGGATACGCAGTATTTT

D gene: NA
J gene: TRBJ1-2
V gene: TRBV5-1
clone size: NA
CDR3 protein: CASSPDPGTGYGYTF
CDR3 DNA: TGCGCCAGCAGCCCGGATCCCGGGACGGGATATGGCTACACCTTC

D gene: TRBD1
J gene: TRBJ1-6
V gene: TRBV27
clone size: few
CDR3 protein: CASSFAGQFSSYNSPLHF
CDR3 DNA: TGTGCCAGCAGTTTTGCGGGACAGTTTAGCTCCTATAATTCACCCCTCCACTTT

D gene: NA
J gene: TRBJ2-2
V gene: TRBV12-5
clone size: few
CDR3 protein: CASGRGRDTGELFF
CDR3 DNA: TGTGCTAGTGGCCGTGGACGAGACACCGGGGAGCTGTTTTTT

D gene: TRBD1
J gene: TRBJ1-1
V gene: TRBV5-1
clone size: NA
CDR3 protein: CASSPDRGRDTEAFF
CDR3 DNA: TGCGCCAGCAGCCCTGACAGGGGGAGGGACACTGAAGCTTTCTTT

D gene: NA
J gene: TRBJ2-1
V gene: TRBV12-3/TRBV12-4
clone size: NA
CDR3 protein: CASSTPLLGYNEQFF
CDR3 DNA: TGTGCCAGCAGTACCCCACTCCTCGGATACAATGAGCAGTTCTTC

D gene: NA
J gene: TRBJ2-5
V gene: TRBV5-1
clone size: NA
CDR3 protein: CASSSGIEETQYF
CDR3 DNA: TGCGCCAGCAGCTCAGGGATTGAAGAGACCCAGTACTTC

D gene: TRBD2
J gene: TRBJ2-1
V gene: TRBV7-2
clone size: many
CDR3 protein: CASSRGLAGVNEQFF
CDR3 DNA: TGTGCCAGCAGCCGGGGGCTAGCGGGAGTGAATGAGCAGTTCTTC

D gene: NA
J gene: TRBJ2-4
V gene: TRBV3-1
clone size: many
CDR3 protein: CASSQGGPQYF
CDR3 DNA: TGTGCCAGCAGCCAAGGGGGACCGCAGTACTTC

D gene: TRBD2
J gene: TRBJ2-7
V gene: TRBV7-2
clone size: NA
CDR3 protein: CASSLVRLAGVVEQYF
CDR3 DNA: TGTGCCAGCAGCTTAGTGAGACTAGCGGGAGTGGTCGAGCAGTACTTC

D gene: TRBD2
J gene: TRBJ2-5
V gene: TRBV12-3/TRBV12-4
clone size: few
CDR3 protein: CASSPSLAGGRETQYF
CDR3 DNA: TGTGCCAGCAGCCCCTCCCTAGCGGGGGGGCGGGAGACCCAGTACTTC

D gene: NA
J gene: TRBJ2-6
V gene: TRBV5-1
clone size: NA
CDR3 protein: CASTPPNSGTNVLTF
CDR3 DNA: TGCGCCAGCACCCCACCTAACTCTGGGACCAACGTCCTGACTTTC

D gene: TRBD1
J gene: TRBJ2-5
V gene: TRBV20-1
clone size: many
CDR3 protein: CSAPGQGQETQYF
CDR3 DNA: TGCAGTGCTCCTGGACAGGGGCAAGAGACCCAGTACTTC

D gene: NA
J gene: TRBJ1-4
V gene: TRBV15
clone size: NA
CDR3 protein: CATSRDPGGEKLFF
CDR3 DNA: TGTGCCACCAGCAGAGATCCGGGGGGTGAAAAACTGTTTTTT

D gene: NA
J gene: TRBJ2-7
V gene: TRBV5-1
clone size: many
CDR3 protein: CASSLDGTDSYEQYF
CDR3 DNA: TGCGCCAGCAGCTTGGATGGGACTGACTCCTACGAGCAGTACTTC

D gene: NA
J gene: TRBJ1-5
V gene: TRBV6-6
clone size: few
CDR3 protein: CASSQGGQGQPQHF
CDR3 DNA: TGTGCCAGCAGTCAAGGGGGACAAGGTCAGCCCCAGCATTTT

D gene: NA
J gene: TRBJ1-6
V gene: TRBV28
clone size: NA
CDR3 protein: CASNQGGPLNSPLHF
CDR3 DNA: TGTGCCAGCAATCAGGGCGGACCCCTTAATTCACCCCTCCACTTT

D gene: TRBD1
J gene: TRBJ2-1
V gene: TRBV5-1
clone size: NA
CDR3 protein: CASSSSGTGTNEQFF
CDR3 DNA: TGCGCCAGCAGCTCCTCCGGGACAGGGACCAATGAGCAGTTCTTC

D gene: TRBD2
J gene: TRBJ2-1
V gene: TRBV4-3
clone size: NA
CDR3 protein: CASNQGTSGSYEQFF
CDR3 DNA: TGCGCCAGCAACCAAGGGACTAGCGGGAGCTACGAGCAGTTCTTC

D gene: TRBD1
J gene: TRBJ2-7
V gene: TRBV27
clone size: NA
CDR3 protein: CASSLQGILHYEQYF
CDR3 DNA: TGTGCCAGCAGTCTACAGGGGATATTGCACTACGAGCAGTACTTC

D gene: NA
J gene: TRBJ2-7
V gene: TRBV5-1
clone size: NA
CDR3 protein: CAGSSLKTYEQYF
CDR3 DNA: TGCGCCGGCAGCTCCCTGAAGACCTACGAGCAGTACTTC

D gene: NA
J gene: TRBJ1-2
V gene: TRBV9
clone size: many
CDR3 protein: CASSVFAIFNYGYTF
CDR3 DNA: TGTGCCAGCAGCGTATTTGCCATCTTTAACTATGGCTACACCTTC

D gene: TRBD1
J gene: TRBJ1-6
V gene: TRBV5-1
clone size: NA
CDR3 protein: CANSSDRANSPLYF
CDR3 DNA: TGCGCCAACAGCTCGGACAGGGCGAATTCACCCCTCTACTTT

D gene: NA
J gene: TRBJ2-3
V gene: TRBV27
clone size: NA
CDR3 protein: CASTPRGYRNTQYF
CDR3 DNA: TGTGCCAGCACCCCAAGGGGCTATAGAAATACGCAGTATTTT

D gene: NA
J gene: TRBJ2-7
V gene: TRBV5-3
clone size: few
CDR3 protein: CARIIPGFGPSYEQYF
CDR3 DNA: TGTGCCAGAATCATCCCGGGTTTCGGACCTTCCTACGAGCAGTACTTC

D gene: NA
J gene: TRBJ1-2
V gene: TRBV12-3/TRBV12-4
clone size: many
CDR3 protein: CASSRGRYGYTF
CDR3 DNA: TGTGCCAGCAGTCGAGGACGCTATGGCTACACCTTC

D gene: NA
J gene: TRBJ2-1
V gene: TRBV7-9
clone size: NA
CDR3 protein: CASSSTNLALDEQFF
CDR3 DNA: TGTGCCAGCAGCTCAACAAACCTAGCGTTGGATGAGCAGTTCTTC

D gene: TRBD2
J gene: TRBJ2-1
V gene: TRBV29-1
clone size: NA
CDR3 protein: CSVGTGTSGYNEQFF
CDR3 DNA: TGCAGCGTTGGTACCGGGACTAGCGGTTACAATGAGCAGTTCTTC

D gene: NA
J gene: TRBJ2-3
V gene: TRBV10-1
clone size: NA
CDR3 protein: CASSESTSREPSTDTQYF
CDR3 DNA: TGCGCCAGCAGTGAGTCGACGAGCCGGGAACCAAGCACAGATACGCAGTATTTT

D gene: NA
J gene: TRBJ2-1
V gene: TRBV10-3
clone size: NA
CDR3 protein: CAISESSDGPSYNEQFF
CDR3 DNA: TGTGCCATCAGTGAGTCGTCCGACGGACCCTCCTACAATGAGCAGTTCTTC

D gene: NA
J gene: TRBJ1-5
V gene: TRBV5-1
clone size: NA
CDR3 protein: CASSPLGGVFDQPQHF
CDR3 DNA: TGCGCCAGCAGCCCCCTCGGGGGGGTATTTGATCAGCCCCAGCATTTT

D gene: NA
J gene: TRBJ2-2
V gene: TRBV20-1
clone size: NA
CDR3 protein: CSASPAGRTGELFF
CDR3 DNA: TGCAGTGCTTCCCCTGCGGGGCGGACCGGGGAGCTGTTTTTT

D gene: NA
J gene: TRBJ1-2
V gene: TRBV7-9
clone size: few
CDR3 protein: CASSSRGYTF
CDR3 DNA: TGTGCCAGCAGCTCTAGAGGCTACACCTTC

D gene: TRBD1
J gene: TRBJ2-3
V gene: TRBV5-1
clone size: NA
CDR3 protein: CASSFPGQGQYF
CDR3 DNA: TGCGCCAGCAGCTTCCCGGGACAGGGACAGTATTTT

D gene: TRBD1
J gene: TRBJ1-5
V gene: TRBV4-1
clone size: few
CDR3 protein: CASSQGGQGIRNQPQHF
CDR3 DNA: TGCGCCAGCAGCCAAGGGGGACAGGGAATCCGCAATCAGCCCCAGCATTTT